This T cell receptor beta chain was identified during a study of chemoradiotherapy in HPV16-positive cancers. Whole-study context: Candidate HPV-specific T-cell clones and common TCR motifs came from functional assays in a couple of HPV16-positive patients.

The sample holds one count of this clone. What it recognizes is unknown. Study results and caveats: Non-HPV-specific T cells did not expand in tumors during treatment, whereas candidate HPV-specific clones and E7-related motifs did. The functional HPV-specific definition rests on just two HPV16-positive patients. In HPV16-positive patients, HPV-responsive T-cell expansion tracked better recurrence-free survival.

Using immunoSEQ multiplex PCR, the repertoire was profiled, and TCRdb retains in-frame clones only, with some absent. The sample consists of about 29,000 clones, 93% of them appearing once. Germline values: CDR1 SGHTA, CDR2 FQGNSA. CDR3 length equals 14 residues. Trimming took off 3 bases at V and 6 bases at J, with 9 bases between the two ends. The sample was blood, taken from a patient who underwent chemoradiotherapy. The clonotype was recovered from a human donor with HPV-associated anogenital cancer. The chain joins TRBV7-2 to TRBJ1-6; possible D gene TRBD1, 6 bases. CDR3 amino acids: CASSLDSRNSPLHF. In DNA form, the CDR3 reads TGTGCCAGCAGCTTGGACAGTCGTAATTCACCCCTCCACTTT.